What follows are 13 T cell receptor beta chains derived from one specimen sequenced in a study of radiation and T cells in renal cell carcinoma. Sequencing was performed with immunoSEQ multiplex PCR; in TCRdb, only in-frame clones are kept and a portion is missing. The data hold approximately 120,000 clones, with around 82% observed a single time. Time point: blood 2 weeks post-SBRT. As to treatment: 15 Gy SBRT to primary tumor, nephrectomy 4 weeks later. The sequencing here drew on blood, taken from a patient whose treatment included radiotherapy and nephrectomy. Receptors originate from a man between 50 and 59 years old with renal cell carcinoma.

The V call is TRBV6-6, the J call TRBJ1-5, with 8 bases aligning to TRBD1. The CDR3 has 14 amino acids. Germline V CDR1 and CDR2: MNHNY, SVGAGI (reference sequence). V was pared by 4 bases and J by 7 bases, with 6 bases of the junction left unmatched. The CDR3: CASSFGQGKQPQHF. The CDR3 coding sequence is TGTGCCAGCAGTTTCGGACAGGGAAAGCAGCCCCAGCATTTT.

The chain links TRBV7-2 to TRBJ2-3, with D uncertain. CDR3 length: 15 residues. Trimming pared 1 base from V and 0 bases from J, leaving 8 bases between. CDR1 and CDR2 from the germline V gene are SGHTA and FQGNSA. CDR3 sequence (DNA): TGTGCCAGCAGCTTAGTCCGACTCAGCACAGATACGCAGTATTTT. Amino acid sequence: CASSLVRLSTDTQYF. Full variable domain (missing parts from reference TRBV7-2 and TRBJ2-3): GAGVSQSPSNKVTEKGKDVELRCDPISGHTALYWYRQSLGQGLEFLIYFQGNSAPDKSGLPSDRFSAERTGGSVSTLTIQRTQQEDSAVYLCASSLVRLSTDTQYFGPGTRLTVL.

This chain joins TRBV5-1 and TRBJ2-5, with 9 bases fitting TRBD2. CDR3 size: 15 residues. Trimming took 4 bases from V and 5 from J; bases not matched to a gene: 9. CDR1 and CDR2 (germline): SGHRS, YFSETQ. The CDR3 loop is CASSVSGSPGETQYF. CDR3 nucleotide sequence: TGCGCCAGCAGCGTTAGCGGGAGCCCCGGGGAGACCCAGTACTTC.

The rearrangement links TRBV20-1 to TRBJ2-5; D remains ambiguous. V shed 2 bases and J shed 5 bases, with 3 bases lying between them. There are 10 residues in the CDR3. In germline, CDR1 is DFQATT, CDR2 SNEGSKA (reference sequence). Here the CDR3 DNA reads TGCAGTGCTAGATATGAGACCCAGTACTTC. Translation gives CSARYETQYF.

V usage is TRBV9 and J usage is TRBJ2-1; 8 nucleotides agree with TRBD1. V trimming: 4 bases; J trimming: 4 bases; junction bases outside the gene matches: 7. The CDR3 has 15 amino acids. Germline V gene data show CDR1 as SGDLS and CDR2 as YYNGEE. DNA of the CDR3: TGTGCCAGCAGCCCCGCGCAGGGGGCTTACAATGAGCAGTTCTTC. Protein sequence: CASSPAQGAYNEQFF.

The V gene is TRBV19, the J gene TRBJ1-3, with TRBD1 matching 9 bases. The ends lost 9 bases at V and 1 base at J; junction bases unmatched: 7. Germline V gene lookup returns CDR1 LNHDA and CDR2 SQIVND (reference sequence). The length of the CDR3 is 15 residues. The CDR3 spells CASKQGASSGNTIYF. CDR3 in DNA: TGTGCCAGCAAACAGGGGGCTTCTTCTGGAAACACCATATATTTT.

The V call is TRBV4-3, the J call TRBJ1-3; D is uncertain. The CDR3 has 16 residues. CDR1 is LGHNA and CDR2 is YSLEER in the germline V gene. V was pared by 0 bases and J by 0 bases, with 9 bases between. CDR3 coding DNA: TGCGCCAGCAGCCAAGAAGTTTCGGGCTCTGGAAACACCATATATTTT. This codes for CASSQEVSGSGNTIYF.

J is TRBJ2-7 and V is TRBV27; 7 bases fit TRBD1. The length of the CDR3 is 14 residues. Unmatched junction bases numbered 7, after V lost 6 bases and J lost 2 bases. The germline V gene has CDR1 MNHEY and CDR2 SMNVEV (reference sequence). In nucleotides, the CDR3 is TGTGCCAGCAGCCGCACAGGGGCCCCCTACGAGCAGTACTTC. It specifies CASSRTGAPYEQYF.

The chain has TRBV2 and TRBJ2-7; TRBD1 agrees at 8 bases. Unmatched junction bases numbered 10, after V lost 8 bases and J lost 7 bases. Germline CDR1 and CDR2: SNHLY and FYNNEI. The CDR3 totals 13 residues. This chain's CDR3 is CASVRQGAGEQYF. CDR3 DNA sequence: TGTGCCAGCGTGAGGCAGGGGGCTGGGGAGCAGTACTTC. Full variable domain (remainder filled in from reference TRBV2 and TRBJ2-7): EPEVTQTPSHQVTQMGQEVILRCVPISNHLYFYWYRQILGQKVEFLVSFYNNEISEKSEIFDDQFSVERPDGSNFTLKIRSTKLEDSAMYFCASVRQGAGEQYFGPGTRLTVT.

The chain couples TRBV15 to TRBJ2-3; D may be TRBD2 (6 bases). V lost 0 bases and J 1 base, leaving 17 bases between the germline ends. CDR1 is LNHNV and CDR2 is YYDKDF in the germline V gene (reference sequence). This CDR3 contains 18 residues. The CDR3, as DNA: TGTGCCACCAGCAGAGAGGTTGGAGGGAATGGGCGCACAGATACGCAGTATTTT. Translated, it gives CATSREVGGNGRTDTQYF.

This chain uses TRBV28 with TRBJ2-5, with TRBD2 matching over 8 bases. V was pared by 7 bases and J by 1 base, with 5 bases of the junction left unmatched. The germline CDR1 and CDR2 sequences are MDHEN and SYDVKM. The CDR3 loop spans 14 amino acids. DNA for the CDR3: TGTGCCAGCACGGCGGGAGGCCGCCAAGAGACCCAGTACTTC. Translation gives CASTAGGRQETQYF.

The chain joins TRBV10-3 to TRBJ2-7; D perhaps matches TRBD1 (6 bases). V lost 0 bases and J 0 bases, leaving 9 bases between the germline ends. The CDR3 length is 15 residues. Germline CDR1 and CDR2: ENHRY and SYGVKD. This chain's CDR3 is CAISESRGSSYEQYF. The CDR3 DNA follows: TGTGCCATCAGTGAGTCGAGGGGGAGCTCCTACGAGCAGTACTTC.

This rearrangement joins TRBV5-1 to TRBJ1-3; 7 positions match TRBD1. The V gene end was trimmed by 0 bases and the J gene end by 4 bases; junction bases not matched to a gene: 4. This CDR3 comprises 15 residues. The germline V gene has CDR1 SGHRS and CDR2 YFSETQ. CDR3 region: CASSLGTGSGNTIYF. The CDR3 nucleotides are TGCGCCAGCAGCTTGGGGACAGGTTCCGGAAACACCATATATTTT. Full variable domain (outside the CDR3, taken from reference TRBV5-1 and TRBJ1-3): KAGVTQTPRYLIKTRGQQVTLSCSPISGHRSVSWYQQTPGQGLQFLFEYFSETQRNKGNFPGRFSGRQFSNSRSEMNVSTLELGDSALYLCASSLGTGSGNTIYFGEGSWLTVV.